This T cell receptor beta chain was obtained from a study of regulatory dendritic cells for organ transplantation. Germline V gives CDR1 SGHDN, CDR2 FVKESK. The CDR3 extends over 16 amino acids. Trimming took 2 bases from V and 2 from J, leaving 16 bases between them. Profiling relied on immunoSEQ multiplex PCR, and the TCRdb table lists in-frame clones only, not all of them. The data show more than 35,000 clones, under 95% seen once. Naive CD45RA+ and memory CD45RO+ CD4+ or CD8+ T cells were FACS-sorted. Overall study findings and caveats: The most alloreactive TCR clonotypes were found in resting memory CD8+ cells. Naive T cells showed high diversity, memory cells less, memory CD8+ least. Memory CD8+ clonal expansion seemed more limited with regulatory than mature dendritic cells.

Regarding this clone: Its target is unknown.

The origin of this receptor is a human donor in good health. The chain links TRBV14 to TRBJ2-7; perhaps TRBD1 as D (5 bases). The specimen sequenced was naive CD8+ T cells from blood. The sample's subset: CD45RA+ naive T cells. The CDR3 coding sequence is TGTGCCAGCAGCCAAACAGGCAGCTCCCTCCCCTACGAGCAGTACTTC. This encodes CASSQTGSSLPYEQYF.